This T cell receptor beta chain originates from a study of cytomegalovirus exposure and HLA in healthy donors (dated by TCRdb to 2015 to 2018). About the study as a whole: An earlier analysis of several hundred of the donors reported around 280 Gb of sequence data and 100 million to 120 million unique TCR beta sequences obtained from roughly 170 million T cells. An early release covering some 640 HLA-typed donors comprised 250 to 350 gigabases of sequencing data and roughly 86 million unique TCR sequences. The genetic ancestry cluster associated with self-reported Caucasian donors included 65% to 90% of the 350 to 500 genotyped donors. The study aimed to test whether cataloging public T cell receptors could reveal signatures of past pathogen exposure. The study used immunosequencing to profile the T cell repertoires of hundreds of subjects and linked those repertoires to cytomegalovirus serostatus. Along with the roughly 700-subject first cohort, a separate validation cohort of roughly 110 different subjects was used. The study combined high-throughput TCR immunosequencing, statistical association of individual TCRs with disease status, and machine learning to predict cytomegalovirus infection status. In a later analysis, previously published TCR beta repertoires from some 640 donors were re-analyzed and high-resolution HLA genotyping was added so that TCR occurrence patterns could be studied. Rather than using new phenotypic data, the later analysis identified candidate immune exposures from TCR beta sequences and from how often those sequences occurred across donors. An earlier analysis of some 500 of the donors applied high-throughput TCR beta sequencing to assess whether each TCR beta V gene segment acted as functional or pseudogenic. Alongside the repertoire data, information on donor age, sex, ethnicity and CMV serostatus was compiled. In a later genetic analysis, genome-wide SNP genotypes for about three fifths of the roughly 670 donors were used, and that subset was treated as a discovery cohort. All discovery cohort repertoires had been generated on a single sequencing platform. HLA typing included class I and class II loci at four-digit resolution. The number of donors typed differed by locus, with about 629-630 for A, B, C, DRB1 and DQB1, about 500 for DQA1, nearly 610 for DPA1, and 450 to 480 for DPB1. About five DR-DQ haplotypes were handled as single units for association and clustering because linkage in the cohort was strong. Among several hundred genotyped donors of the cohort, an average of roughly 230,000 unique TCR beta nucleotide sequences was sequenced per donor, of which about 19% were non-productive. General study outcomes and caveats: Roughly uniform sequencing depth across donors was assumed in presence/absence analyses, although this assumption may not hold. According to a later analysis, parvovirus B19, influenza, CMV and Epstein-Barr virus appeared linked to several top co-occurrence clusters. Because the 87-base-pair reads could not distinguish some IMGT-functional V segments, including TRBV6-2 and TRBV6-3, those segments were excluded. At a false discovery rate of 0.05, a later analysis linked 15,000 to 20,000 TCR beta sequences to specific HLA alleles. The only immune exposure information available for the cohort was CMV serostatus. A few of the identified cytomegalovirus-associated TCR beta chains were confirmed in vitro to be specific for cytomegalovirus antigens. Because HLA typing was missing for some donors at each locus, association tests included only the typed subset. Linkage disequilibrium might explain the correlated functional status among segregating V segments, but an unknown experimental factor could not be excluded. According to a later analysis, TCR association rates differed among HLA loci, with DRB1 alleles showing the most associated TCRs and HLA-C alleles showing the fewest. According to the authors, the approach could potentially be generalized to other disease states and immunological phenotypes. In a later analysis, HLA-associated TCR beta chains were found to be more clonally expanded and to have lower generation probabilities than equally common non-associated chains. When HLA alleles, especially DR and DQ, strongly co-occurred, attributing TCR associations to individual alleles was difficult. A further reported finding was that TCR beta sequences accurately predicted the HLA-A and HLA-B alleles for most subjects in the first cohort. In a later genetic analysis, a missense DCLRE1C variant was associated with V-gene and J-gene trimming of TCR beta chains, and the association was replicated in an independent cohort. The earlier analysis of about 600 of the donors excluded about 16 rarely observed V segments, including chromosome 9 orphons, because counts were too low. Compared with the approximately 700-donor mean, donors in an Asian-associated ancestry cluster had fewer N-insertions in productive TCRs, according to a later genetic analysis. Most TCR sequences were seen in very few donors, while some public TCRs were found in many individuals. In the study, 150 to 200 TCR beta chains were listed as associated with cytomegalovirus. The cohort was sequenced for TCR beta chains only, and without alpha or paired-chain data the features that could be detected were limited. In an earlier analysis of more than 500 of the donors, most TCR beta V segments appeared in productive rearrangements about 90% or about 30% of the time, broadly matching IMGT annotations. Cytomegalovirus status was reported to be diagnosed by the classifier with high specificity and sensitivity in both the original and validation cohorts. A group of highly shared sequence variants was considered likely to be a technical artifact of the sequencing pipeline. A later analysis found that most CMV-associated TCR beta chains appeared HLA-restricted, with HLA associations seemingly driven largely by CMV exposure.

Measured from the cysteine to the phenylalanine, the CDR3 is 12 residues long. Just the 36-base CDR3 DNA is kept, in frame starting at base 1. The germline V gene sets CDR1 to ENHRY and CDR2 to SYGVKD. After removal of 8 bases from V and 7 bases from J, the junction retains 5 bases not matched to a gene. In total, roughly 670 healthy bone marrow donors made up the cohort. At the time of sampling, every cohort member was nominally healthy, though immune exposures that went unrecorded were likely present. The donor was CMV seropositive and belonged to the group of 250 to 300 seropositive cohort members. Every donor gave a peripheral blood sample, and the peripheral blood mononuclear cells from that sample were used for TCR beta sequencing. The Qiagen DNeasy Blood Extraction Kit was used to extract genomic DNA from the blood cell samples. For this clone: Its antigen is not yet known. No much larger clone exists at a distance of one base, and base qualities are not known.

Library prep was done by the immunoSEQ multiplex PCR assay. For the multiplex PCR, a mixture combining 60 forward primers for TCR Vbeta segments and 13 reverse primers for TCR Jbeta segments was used. Amplification of the CDR3 region of rearranged TCR beta genes was performed with a multiplex PCR assay on genomic DNA. On the Illumina HiSeq System, the amplified TCR beta libraries were sequenced as 87-base-pair reads. The published analysis was carried out like this. A later analysis counted 65 million to 90 million unique TCR beta chains across the 666 repertoires, and 9.5 million to 11 million of these chains were shared by at least two donors. To remove PCR and sequencing errors, raw reads were error-corrected and collapsed into unique sequences using a nearest-neighbor algorithm that merged closely related sequences. V, D and J gene segments were assigned by aligning CDR3 sequences to IMGT reference sequences. For a sequence to be retained, at least a six-nucleotide match to both a V gene segment and a J gene segment was required. A rearrangement was called productive if the CDR3 had no stop codons and remained in frame with V and J, and every other rearrangement was called non-productive. Following IMGT convention, CDR3 was defined as the stretch from the second conserved V-encoded cysteine up to the conserved J-encoded phenylalanine. Sequences without an unambiguous match to a single V gene segment were excluded from the earlier analysis of about 600 of the donors. An earlier analysis of about 600 of the donors called V segments functional above 56.7% productive rearrangements and segregating when the between-donor standard deviation exceeded 5%. A statistical classification framework was built to diagnose cytomegalovirus status from the catalog of TCR beta chain sequences. A later analysis assigned V and J genes by comparing TCR nucleotide sequences with IMGT/GENE-DB human TR gene sequences. The TCRdist pipeline was used in a later analysis to assign CDR3 sequences and most-parsimonious VDJ recombination scenarios. In a later analysis, every TCR beta chain was defined by the combination of its CDR3 amino acid sequence and its V-gene family, and reads without a unique V-gene family were dropped. A later analysis removed nearly 600 highly shared, low-generation-probability nucleotide sequences to deal with suspected cross-contamination and a sequencing artifact. A later analysis calculated a clonal expansion index for each public chain from normalized within-repertoire ranks of inferred template counts. In a later analysis, generation probabilities were computed using a VDJ recombination model fitted to out-of-frame rearrangements, and the results were checked against IGoR. A later analysis scored TCR-TCR, TCR-HLA and TCR-CMV co-occurrence with hypergeometric tests, applying a repertoire-size bias correction to TCR pairs. False discovery rates were estimated in a later analysis by permuting HLA or CMV assignments 20 times. In a later analysis, co-occurring TCRs were grouped with DBSCAN, and TCRdist sequence similarity was added when clustering was performed within HLA-allele-positive subsets. Repertoires with fewer than 30,000 or more than 120,000 public chains, plus five repertoires with anomalous nucleotide sharing, were excluded from co-occurrence clustering. The immuneACCESS repertoire file appears here via TCRdb, limited to in-frame rearrangements. These files lack a portion of the clones; in checked studies, under half of the deficit traces to unresolved V genes, and the cause of the others is not known. That table gives V, J and clone size, and the DNA gave D and trimming. The sample table holds 110,000 or so clones, of which 76% were seen once. Clones ranked in the top ten supply approximately 16% of the sample.

The specimen was PBMCs. Recombination joined TRBV10-3 with TRBJ2-4; the junction holds 7 bases that match TRBD2. This receptor was taken from a man aged 50 or older in good health and CMV-seropositive. In nucleotides, the sequence is TGTGCCATCTTAGGGGAGGGGAACATTCAGTACTTC. The resulting protein is CAILGEGNIQYF.